This TCR beta chain stems from a study of monozygotic twins with inflammatory bowel disease. Total RNA was isolated from whole blood without T cell sorting. For each CDR3 protein, TCRdb gives one entry from its re-call of the 5' RACE reads, without DNA. The sample has 400,000 or so distinct CDR3 sequences, and its top ten clones hold more than 2%. Germline V gives CDR1 SGHDT, CDR2 YYEEEE. The CDR3 consists of 15 residues. The sequence derives from a human donor with ulcerative colitis or Crohn's disease, or a healthy co-twin of an affected twin (not recorded which). Specimen: blood. The genes are TRBV5-6 and TRBJ2-2; TCRdb lists TRBD1, though no DNA is available to test this call. CDR3 loop: CASSLDGGRTGELFF.